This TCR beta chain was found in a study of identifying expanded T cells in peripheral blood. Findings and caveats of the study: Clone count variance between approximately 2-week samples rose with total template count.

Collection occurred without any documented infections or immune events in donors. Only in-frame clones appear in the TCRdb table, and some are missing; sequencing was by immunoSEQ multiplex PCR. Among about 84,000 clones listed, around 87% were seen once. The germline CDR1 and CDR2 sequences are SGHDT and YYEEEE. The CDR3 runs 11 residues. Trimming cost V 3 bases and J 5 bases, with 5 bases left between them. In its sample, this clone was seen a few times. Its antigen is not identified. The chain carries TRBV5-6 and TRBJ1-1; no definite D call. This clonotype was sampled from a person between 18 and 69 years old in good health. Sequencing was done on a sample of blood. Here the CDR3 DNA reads TGTGCCAGCAGCTACTTTACTGAAGCTTTCTTT. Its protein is CASSYFTEAFF.